The present T cell receptor (beta chain) was sequenced within a study of blood T cell repertoires in COVID-19. Study summary: Whether acute or convalescent, the COVID-19 samples came from the United States, Italy and Spain. PBMCs, B-cell-depleted T cells, or T cells were the source of the cDNA or gDNA that made up the material.

Per germline, CDR1 SGHDN and CDR2 FVKESK. V lost 1 base and J lost 4; bases outside the gene matches: 10. This CDR3 is 17 amino acids long. In the study's own analysis: Nucleated cell counts were estimated from reference gene primer amplification. TCRdb keeps only in-frame clones here, not all; method: immunoSEQ multiplex PCR. V and J calls and clone size are copied from that table; D and trimming were computed from the DNA. The sample records 35,000 to 45,000 clones, approximately 85% being singletons. The origin of this receptor is a woman of 80 years or more with acute or convalescent COVID-19. The gene calls are TRBV14 and TRBJ2-1; 7 bases are shared with TRBD2. Sequenced material: peripheral blood. The CDR3 region is CASSQVPGGSPYNEQFF. Written as DNA, the CDR3 is TGTGCCAGCAGCCAAGTACCGGGAGGCTCACCTTACAATGAGCAGTTCTTC.